Included here is one T cell receptor beta chain sequence, with context. This entry is derived from a study of CD8+CD57+ T cells in acquired aplastic anemia. The CDR3 sequence is 11 residues long. The V end was cut by 7 bases, the J end by 0 bases, with 0 bases between. The germline CDR1 and CDR2 sequences are SNHLY and FYNNEI. The TCR beta profiling, which covered VDJ combination and CDR3 sequence, was carried out using genomic DNA as the template. Via MiXCR, TCRdb re-called the reads, giving one row per CDR3 protein. The sample records around 79,000 distinct CDR3 sequences, around 70% being singletons. Patients chosen for sequencing had shown CD8+CD57+ cell expansion by flow cytometry.

Sequencing was performed on sorted CD4+, CD8+, or CD8+CD57+ T cells (not recorded which) from PBMCs. The rearrangement joins TRBV2 to TRBJ2-2, with unresolved D. The origin of this receptor is a human donor with aplastic anemia. Here the CDR3 reads CASTNTGELFF. The DNA of the CDR3 is TGTGCCAGCACGAACACCGGGGAGCTGTTTTTT. The complete variable domain, with remaining parts taken from reference TRBV2 and TRBJ2-2, reads EPEVTQTPSHQVTQMGQEVILRCVPISNHLYFYWYRQILGQKVEFLVSFYNNEISEKSEIFDDQFSVERPDGSNFTLKIRSTKLEDSAMYFCASTNTGELFFGEGSRLTVL.